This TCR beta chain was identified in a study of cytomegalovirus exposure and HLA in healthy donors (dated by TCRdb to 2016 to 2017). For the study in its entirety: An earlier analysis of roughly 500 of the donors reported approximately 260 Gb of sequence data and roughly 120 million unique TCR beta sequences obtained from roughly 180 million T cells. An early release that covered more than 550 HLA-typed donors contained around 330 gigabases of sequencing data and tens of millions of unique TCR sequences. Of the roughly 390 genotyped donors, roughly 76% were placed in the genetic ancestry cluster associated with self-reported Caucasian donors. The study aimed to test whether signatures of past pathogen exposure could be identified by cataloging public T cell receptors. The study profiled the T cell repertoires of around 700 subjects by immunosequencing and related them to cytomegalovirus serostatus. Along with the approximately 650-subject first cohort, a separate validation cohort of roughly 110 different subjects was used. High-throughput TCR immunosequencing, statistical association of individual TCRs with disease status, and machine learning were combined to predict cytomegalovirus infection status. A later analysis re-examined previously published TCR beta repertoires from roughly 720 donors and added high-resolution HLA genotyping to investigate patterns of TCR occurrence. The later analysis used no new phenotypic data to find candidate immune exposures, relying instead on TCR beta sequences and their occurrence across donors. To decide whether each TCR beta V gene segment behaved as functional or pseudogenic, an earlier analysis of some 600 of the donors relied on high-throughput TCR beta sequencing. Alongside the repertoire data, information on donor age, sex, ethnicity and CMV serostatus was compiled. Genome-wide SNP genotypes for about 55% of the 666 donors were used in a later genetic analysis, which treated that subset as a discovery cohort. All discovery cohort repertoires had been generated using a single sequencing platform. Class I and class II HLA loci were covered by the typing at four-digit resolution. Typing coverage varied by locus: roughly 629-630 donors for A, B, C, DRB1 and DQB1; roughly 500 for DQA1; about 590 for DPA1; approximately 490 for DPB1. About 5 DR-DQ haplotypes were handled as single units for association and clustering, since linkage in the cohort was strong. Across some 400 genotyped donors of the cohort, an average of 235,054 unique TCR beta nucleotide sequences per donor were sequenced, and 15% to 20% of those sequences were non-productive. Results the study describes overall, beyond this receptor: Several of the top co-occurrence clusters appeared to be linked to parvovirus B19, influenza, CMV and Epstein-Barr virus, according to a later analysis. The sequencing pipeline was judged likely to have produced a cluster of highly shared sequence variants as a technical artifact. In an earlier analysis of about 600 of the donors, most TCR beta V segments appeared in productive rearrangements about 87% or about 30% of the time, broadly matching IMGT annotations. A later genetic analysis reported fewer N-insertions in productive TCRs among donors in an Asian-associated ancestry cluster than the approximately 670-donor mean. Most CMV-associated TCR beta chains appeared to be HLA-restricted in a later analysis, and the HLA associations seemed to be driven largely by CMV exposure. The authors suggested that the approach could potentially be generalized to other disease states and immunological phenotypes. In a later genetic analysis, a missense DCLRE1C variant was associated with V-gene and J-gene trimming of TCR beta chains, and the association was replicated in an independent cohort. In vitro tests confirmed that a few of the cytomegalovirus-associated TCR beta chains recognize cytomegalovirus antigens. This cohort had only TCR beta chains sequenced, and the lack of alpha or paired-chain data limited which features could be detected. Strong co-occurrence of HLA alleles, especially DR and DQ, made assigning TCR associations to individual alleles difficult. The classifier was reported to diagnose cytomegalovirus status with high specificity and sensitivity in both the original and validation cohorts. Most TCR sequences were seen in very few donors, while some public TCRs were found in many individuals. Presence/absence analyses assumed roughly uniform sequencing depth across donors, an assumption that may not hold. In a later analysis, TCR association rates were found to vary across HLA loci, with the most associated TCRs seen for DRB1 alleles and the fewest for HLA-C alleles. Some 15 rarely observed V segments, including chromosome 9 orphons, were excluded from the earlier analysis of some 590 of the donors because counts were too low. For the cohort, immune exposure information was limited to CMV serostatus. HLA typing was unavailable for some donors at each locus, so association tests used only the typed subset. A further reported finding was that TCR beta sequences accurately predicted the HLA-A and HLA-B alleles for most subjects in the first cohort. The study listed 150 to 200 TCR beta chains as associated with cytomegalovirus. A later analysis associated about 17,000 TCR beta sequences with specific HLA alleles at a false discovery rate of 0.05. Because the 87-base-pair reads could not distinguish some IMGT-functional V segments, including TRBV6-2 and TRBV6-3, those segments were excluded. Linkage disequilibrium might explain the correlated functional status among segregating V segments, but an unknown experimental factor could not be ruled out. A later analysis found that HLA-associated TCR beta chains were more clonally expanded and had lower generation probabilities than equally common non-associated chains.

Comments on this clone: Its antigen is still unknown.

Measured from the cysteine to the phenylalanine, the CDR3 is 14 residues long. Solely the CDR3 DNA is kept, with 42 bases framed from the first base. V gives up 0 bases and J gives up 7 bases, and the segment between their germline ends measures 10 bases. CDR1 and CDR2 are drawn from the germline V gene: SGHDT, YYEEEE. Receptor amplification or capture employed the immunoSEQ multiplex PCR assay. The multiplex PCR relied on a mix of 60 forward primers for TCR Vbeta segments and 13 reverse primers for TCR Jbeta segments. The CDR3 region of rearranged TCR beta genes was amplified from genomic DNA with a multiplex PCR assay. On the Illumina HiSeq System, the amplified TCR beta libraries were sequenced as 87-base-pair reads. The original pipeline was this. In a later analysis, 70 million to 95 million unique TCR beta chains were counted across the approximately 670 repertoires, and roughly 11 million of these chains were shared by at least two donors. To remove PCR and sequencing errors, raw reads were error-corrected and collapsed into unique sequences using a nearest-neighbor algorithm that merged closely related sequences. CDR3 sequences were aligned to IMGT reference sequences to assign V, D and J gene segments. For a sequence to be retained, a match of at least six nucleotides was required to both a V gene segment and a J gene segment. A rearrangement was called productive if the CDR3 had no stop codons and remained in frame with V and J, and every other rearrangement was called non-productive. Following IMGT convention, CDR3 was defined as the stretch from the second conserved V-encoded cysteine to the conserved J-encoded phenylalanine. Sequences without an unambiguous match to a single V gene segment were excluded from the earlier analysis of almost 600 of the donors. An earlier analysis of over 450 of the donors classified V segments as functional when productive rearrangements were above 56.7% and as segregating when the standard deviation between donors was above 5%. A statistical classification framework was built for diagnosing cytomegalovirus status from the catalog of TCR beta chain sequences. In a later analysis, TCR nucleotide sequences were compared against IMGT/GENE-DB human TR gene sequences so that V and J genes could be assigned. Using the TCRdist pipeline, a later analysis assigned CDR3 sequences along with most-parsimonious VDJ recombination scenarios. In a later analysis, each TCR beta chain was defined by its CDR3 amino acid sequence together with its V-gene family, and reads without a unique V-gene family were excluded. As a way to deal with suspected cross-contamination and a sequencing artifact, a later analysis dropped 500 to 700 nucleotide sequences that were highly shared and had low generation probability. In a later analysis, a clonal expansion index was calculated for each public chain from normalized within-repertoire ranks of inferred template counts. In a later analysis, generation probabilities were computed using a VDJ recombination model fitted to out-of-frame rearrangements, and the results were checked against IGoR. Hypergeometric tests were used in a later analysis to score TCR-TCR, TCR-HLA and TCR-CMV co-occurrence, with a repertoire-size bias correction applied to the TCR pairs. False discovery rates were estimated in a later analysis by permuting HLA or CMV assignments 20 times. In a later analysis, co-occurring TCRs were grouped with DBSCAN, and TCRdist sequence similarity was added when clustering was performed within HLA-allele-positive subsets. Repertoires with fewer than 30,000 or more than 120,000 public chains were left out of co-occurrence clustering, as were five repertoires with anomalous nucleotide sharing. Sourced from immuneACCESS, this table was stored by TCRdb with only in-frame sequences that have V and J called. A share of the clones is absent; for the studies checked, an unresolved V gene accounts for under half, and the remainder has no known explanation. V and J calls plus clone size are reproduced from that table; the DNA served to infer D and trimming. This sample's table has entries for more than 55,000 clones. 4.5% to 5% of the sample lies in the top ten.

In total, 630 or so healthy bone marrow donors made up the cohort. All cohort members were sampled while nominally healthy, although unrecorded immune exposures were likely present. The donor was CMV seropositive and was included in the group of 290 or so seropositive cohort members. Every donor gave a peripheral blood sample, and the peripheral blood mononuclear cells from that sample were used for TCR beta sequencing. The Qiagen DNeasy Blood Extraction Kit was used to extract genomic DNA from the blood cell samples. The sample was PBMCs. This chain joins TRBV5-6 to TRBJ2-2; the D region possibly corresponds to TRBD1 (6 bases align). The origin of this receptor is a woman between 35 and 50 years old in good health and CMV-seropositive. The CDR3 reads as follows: CASSLGGLGGELFF. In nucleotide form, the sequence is TGTGCCAGCAGCTTGGGGGGGCTCGGCGGGGAGCTGTTTTTT.